A selection of T cell receptor beta chains follows, all from one sample in a study of beta chain features in type 1 diabetes. The protocol was immunoSEQ multiplex PCR, while the TCRdb copy is restricted to in-frame clones and leaves out a portion. Of 300,000 to 450,000 clones listed, over 9.5% were seen once; the top ten hold under 0.02%. The source material was naive CD4+ T cells from blood. Source of these receptors: a man aged 18 to 30 in good health. The CDR3 runs from the conserved cysteine through the conserved F or W. The D gene is left open where the match is weak. Some rows mark clone size as missing; the rest say once, few, many or name a class of expanded clone.

CDR3: CASRQGADNEQFF
DNA: TGTGCCAGTAGACAGGGGGCGGATAATGAGCAGTTCTTC
size: few
V: TRBV18
J: TRBJ2-1
D: TRBD1
length: 13

CDR3: CASSLTGIVTDTQYF
DNA: TGTGCCAGCAGCTTAACCGGGATTGTCACAGATACGCAGTATTTT
size: few
V: TRBV7-9
J: TRBJ2-3
D: NA
length: 15

CDR3: CASSSLFGGREETQYF
DNA: TGTGCCAGCAGCTCGCTTTTCGGGGGGCGGGAAGAGACCCAGTACTTC
size: NA
V: TRBV5-8
J: TRBJ2-5
D: NA
length: 16

CDR3: CASSDYTGYTF
DNA: TGTGCCAGCAGTGACTACACGGGCTACACCTTC
size: few
V: TRBV6-4
J: TRBJ1-2
D: NA
length: 11

CDR3: CAWSVRRMNTEAFF
DNA: TGTGCCTGGAGTGTTAGGAGGATGAACACTGAAGCTTTCTTT
size: few
V: TRBV30
J: TRBJ1-1
D: NA
length: 14

CDR3: CASSFARGEEDTEAFF
DNA: TGTGCCAGTAGTTTCGCCAGGGGGGAGGAGGACACTGAAGCTTTCTTT
size: NA
V: TRBV19
J: TRBJ1-1
D: TRBD1
length: 16

CDR3: CASSQPDTTDTQYF
DNA: TGCGCCAGCAGCCAACCCGACACCACAGATACGCAGTATTTT
size: few
V: TRBV5-1
J: TRBJ2-3
D: NA
length: 14

CDR3: CASSLGGRGSYEQYF
DNA: TGCGCCAGCAGCTTGGGCGGGAGGGGGTCCTACGAGCAGTACTTC
size: few
V: TRBV5-1
J: TRBJ2-7
D: TRBD2
length: 15

CDR3: CASSPDRGSYNEQFF
DNA: TGTGCCAGCAGCCCCGACAGGGGGTCGTACAATGAGCAGTTCTTC
size: NA
V: TRBV28
J: TRBJ2-1
D: TRBD1
length: 15

CDR3: CASSLMNTGGTEAFF
DNA: TGTGCCAGCAGCCTTATGAATACAGGGGGCACTGAAGCTTTCTTT
size: NA
V: TRBV5-6
J: TRBJ1-1
D: TRBD1
length: 15

CDR3: CASSQDSGGYEQYF
DNA: TGCGCCAGCAGCCAAGATAGCGGGGGATACGAGCAGTACTTC
size: NA
V: TRBV4-3
J: TRBJ2-7
D: TRBD2
length: 14

CDR3: CASKETAPTDTQYF
DNA: TGTGCCAGTAAGGAGACGGCCCCCACAGATACGCAGTATTTT
size: NA
V: TRBV19
J: TRBJ2-3
D: NA
length: 14

CDR3: CASRPVGRSNQPQHF
DNA: TGTGCCAGTAGACCCGTGGGCAGGTCTAATCAGCCCCAGCATTTT
size: NA
V: TRBV19
J: TRBJ1-5
D: NA
length: 15

CDR3: CASSPATSGRSLF
DNA: TGTGCCAGCAGCCCCGCTACTAGCGGGAGGTCCCTTTTC
size: NA
V: TRBV7-2
J: TRBJ2-7
D: TRBD2
length: 13

CDR3: CASSHFARSPSSGNTIYF
DNA: TGTGCCAGCTCACATTTCGCAAGGTCTCCTAGCTCTGGAAACACCATATATTTT
size: NA
V: TRBV18
J: TRBJ1-3
D: NA
length: 18

CDR3: CASSPKGQANTGELFF
DNA: TGTGCCAGCAGCCCAAAAGGACAGGCCAACACCGGGGAGCTGTTTTTT
size: few
V: TRBV11-3
J: TRBJ2-2
D: TRBD1
length: 16

CDR3: CASSQDLETQYF
DNA: TGTGCCAGCAGCCAAGATCTGGAGACCCAGTACTTC
size: few
V: TRBV14
J: TRBJ2-5
D: NA
length: 12

CDR3: CASSGVPGTGNTEAFF
DNA: TGTGCCAGCAGTGGGGTTCCCGGGACAGGGAACACTGAAGCTTTCTTT
size: NA
V: TRBV25-1
J: TRBJ1-1
D: TRBD1
length: 16

CDR3: CASRYRGTTRGYGYTF
DNA: TGTGCCAGCAGGTACAGGGGGACGACTCGTGGCTATGGCTACACCTTC
size: few
V: TRBV6-5
J: TRBJ1-2
D: TRBD1
length: 16

CDR3: CASSLWAGAEIF
DNA: TGTGCCAGCAGCTTATGGGCGGGAGCGGAAATCTTC
size: NA
V: TRBV7-2
J: TRBJ2-1
D: TRBD2
length: 12

CDR3: CSVAGGVSSTDTQYF
DNA: TGCAGCGTTGCGGGGGGCGTCTCTAGCACAGATACGCAGTATTTT
size: NA
V: TRBV29-1
J: TRBJ2-3
D: NA
length: 15

CDR3: CASSLSGTGTLATEAFF
DNA: TGTGCCAGCAGTTTATCCGGGACAGGGACTTTGGCCACTGAAGCTTTCTTT
size: NA
V: TRBV28
J: TRBJ1-1
D: TRBD1
length: 17

CDR3: CASSPRQLTYEQYF
DNA: TGTGCCAGCAGTCCAAGACAGCTCACCTACGAGCAGTACTTC
size: NA
V: TRBV7-9
J: TRBJ2-7
D: NA
length: 14

CDR3: CASSSTNRNQPQHF
DNA: TGTGCCAGTAGTAGCACGAATCGGAATCAGCCCCAGCATTTT
size: few
V: TRBV19
J: TRBJ1-5
D: NA
length: 14

CDR3: CASSPQDIGKAFF
DNA: TGTGCCAGCAGCCCCCAGGACATCGGAAAGGCTTTCTTT
size: few
V: TRBV7-2
J: TRBJ1-1
D: NA
length: 13

CDR3: CASSPAGGFYGYTF
DNA: TGTGCCAGCTCACCAGCCGGGGGATTCTATGGCTACACCTTC
size: NA
V: TRBV18
J: TRBJ1-2
D: NA
length: 14

CDR3: CASSNNRGSGNTIYF
DNA: TGTGCCAGCAGCAATAACAGGGGATCTGGAAACACCATATATTTT
size: NA
V: TRBV11-2
J: TRBJ1-3
D: TRBD1
length: 15

CDR3: CAWRGQGIYGYTF
DNA: TGTGCCTGGAGGGGACAGGGGATCTATGGCTACACCTTC
size: NA
V: TRBV30
J: TRBJ1-2
D: TRBD1
length: 13

CDR3: CASSLRGGRGELFF
DNA: TGTGCCAGCAGCCTCCGGGGGGGCCGCGGGGAGCTGTTTTTT
size: NA
V: TRBV4-2
J: TRBJ2-2
D: TRBD2
length: 14

CDR3: CASSDGQAYNEQFF
DNA: TGCGCCAGCAGCGATGGACAGGCTTACAATGAGCAGTTCTTC
size: NA
V: TRBV5-1
J: TRBJ2-1
D: TRBD1
length: 14

CDR3: CASSPDRLRGYTF
DNA: TGTGCCAGCAGCCCGGACAGACTCCGTGGCTACACCTTC
size: NA
V: TRBV7-2
J: TRBJ1-2
D: NA
length: 13

CDR3: CASSLGQGANYGYTF
DNA: TGTGCCAGCAGCTTGGGCCAGGGGGCGAACTATGGCTACACCTTC
size: few
V: TRBV5-4
J: TRBJ1-2
D: TRBD1
length: 15

CDR3: CASGLGTLYNEQFF
DNA: TGTGCTAGTGGTTTAGGGACTCTCTACAATGAGCAGTTCTTC
size: NA
V: TRBV12-5
J: TRBJ2-1
D: NA
length: 14

CDR3: CASRNIFTGGNQPQHF
DNA: TGCGCCAGCAGAAATATCTTCACGGGTGGAAATCAGCCCCAGCATTTT
size: NA
V: TRBV10-2
J: TRBJ1-5
D: NA
length: 16

CDR3: CASSLLGSGVGEQYF
DNA: TGCGCCAGCAGCCTCCTCGGGAGCGGGGTGGGCGAGCAGTACTTC
size: few
V: TRBV4-3
J: TRBJ2-7
D: TRBD2
length: 15

CDR3: CASGYTQGYGYTF
DNA: TGTGCCAGCGGATACACCCAGGGATATGGCTACACCTTC
size: few
V: TRBV2
J: TRBJ1-2
D: NA
length: 13

CDR3: CASSHLAGGTDTQYF
DNA: TGCGCCAGCAGCCACCTGGCAGGGGGCACAGATACGCAGTATTTT
size: NA
V: TRBV5-1
J: TRBJ2-3
D: NA
length: 15

CDR3: CASSLRGIPYEQYF
DNA: TGTGCCAGCAGCTTAAGGGGTATCCCCTACGAGCAGTACTTC
size: few
V: TRBV7-2
J: TRBJ2-7
D: NA
length: 14

CDR3: CASSQTEQGADTQYF
DNA: TGTGCCAGCAGCCAAACGGAACAGGGGGCAGATACGCAGTATTTT
size: few
V: TRBV16
J: TRBJ2-3
D: TRBD1
length: 15

CDR3: CASSFLAYTEAFF
DNA: TGTGCCAGCAGCTTCTTAGCGTACACTGAAGCTTTCTTT
size: few
V: TRBV5-5
J: TRBJ1-1
D: NA
length: 13

CDR3: CASSLVRQETQYF
DNA: TGTGCCAGCAGCTTAGTCAGACAAGAGACCCAGTACTTC
size: NA
V: TRBV7-2
J: TRBJ2-5
D: NA
length: 13

CDR3: CASTGTYLQPQHF
DNA: TGTGCCAGCACCGGGACATACCTTCAGCCCCAGCATTTT
size: few
V: TRBV6-6
J: TRBJ1-5
D: NA
length: 13

CDR3: CASSSQANTGELFF
DNA: TGTGCCAGTAGTTCGCAGGCGAACACCGGGGAGCTGTTTTTT
size: few
V: TRBV19
J: TRBJ2-2
D: NA
length: 14

CDR3: CASSFLGRATSSSTDTQYF
DNA: TGTGCCAGCAGTTTTCTCGGGCGGGCCACGTCATCTAGCACAGATACGCAGTATTTT
size: NA
V: TRBV28
J: TRBJ2-3
D: NA
length: 19